This passage covers 14 T cell receptor beta chains from one sample sequenced in a study of blood T cell repertoires in COVID-19. Profiling relied on immunoSEQ multiplex PCR, and the TCRdb table lists in-frame clones only, not all of them. The sample has approximately 260,000 clones; about 88% are singletons. The sequencing input was PBMCs or T cells enriched from blood (not recorded which). These receptors all come from a woman aged 50 to 65 who had been exposed to COVID-19.

This rearrangement joins TRBV5-6 to TRBJ2-7; maybe TRBD1 (5 bases). The length of the CDR3 is 15 residues. The germline V gene has CDR1 SGHDT and CDR2 YYEEEE. The V gene lost 1 base and the J gene lost 3 bases, with 14 bases spanning the gap. CDR3 sequence: CASSLPSTEDYEQYF. The CDR3 nucleotides read TGTGCCAGCAGCTTGCCCTCGACAGAGGACTACGAGCAGTACTTC. Filled out from reference TRBV5-6 and TRBJ2-7, the complete variable domain reads DAGVTQSPTHLIKTRGQQVTLRCSPKSGHDTVSWYQQALGQGPQFIFQYYEEEERQRGNFPDRFSGHQFPNYSSELNVNALLLGDSALYLCASSLPSTEDYEQYFGPGTRLTVT.

The chain couples TRBV10-3 to TRBJ1-5, with D perhaps matching TRBD1 (6 bases). Germline V gene lookup returns CDR1 ENHRY and CDR2 SYGVKD. This CDR3 has 16 amino acids. The V end was cut by 7 bases, the J end by 6 bases, with 22 bases between. The DNA for the CDR3 is TGTGCCATCAAGCCGAATAATTCGGGACAAAGTCAGCCCCAGCATTTT. Encoded protein: CAIKPNNSGQSQPQHF.

V is TRBV13 and J is TRBJ2-1, with a tentative D call TRBD2 (6 bases). Deletions cut 4 bases from V and 5 bases from J, with 15 bases between. This CDR3 region has 15 residues. Germline loops: CDR1 PRHDT, CDR2 FYEKMQ (reference sequence). The CDR3: CASSWRERYDNEQFF. CDR3 nucleotides: TGTGCCAGCAGCTGGAGGGAAAGATACGACAATGAGCAGTTCTTC. Full variable domain (remainder filled in from reference TRBV13 and TRBJ2-1): AAGVIQSPRHLIKEKRETATLKCYPIPRHDTVYWYQQGPGQDPQFLISFYEKMQSDKGSIPDRFSAQQFSDYHSELNMSSLELGDSALYFCASSWRERYDNEQFFGPGTRLTVL.

This clone came up a few times. The chain recombines TRBV6-5 with TRBJ2-2; possibly TRBD1 for D (5 bases). Germline V CDR1 and CDR2: MNHEY, SVGAGI. V was shortened by 2 bases and J by 6 bases, with 13 bases between the two germline ends. The CDR3 totals 15 residues. CDR3 sequence reads: CASSYAPGLAGELFF. The CDR3 bases are TGTGCCAGCAGTTACGCCCCAGGGCTGGCCGGGGAGCTGTTTTTT.

This chain uses TRBV12-3 or TRBV12-4 with TRBJ2-7, with D perhaps TRBD2 (6 bases). This CDR3 has 13 residues. V was clipped by 6 bases and J by 3 bases, with 12 bases between them. The CDR3 nucleotides are TGTGCCAGCAGCAGCGGGTCCCGCTACGAGCAGTACTTC. It yields the protein CASSSGSRYEQYF.

The rearrangement joins TRBV19 to TRBJ1-1; TRBD1 is a possible D gene (5 bases). V lost 4 bases and J lost 8, with 11 bases in between. Looked up from germline, CDR1 is LNHDA and CDR2 is SQIVND (reference sequence). This CDR3 has 12 residues. The CDR3 nucleotides read TGTGCCAGTAGTACCTCGACAGTGGAAGCTTTCTTT. Translation gives CASSTSTVEAFF.

This sequence joins TRBV6-5 and TRBJ2-7, with D tentatively TRBD2 (6 bases). Germline CDR1 is MNHEY and CDR2 is SVGAGI. V was pared by 5 bases and J by 2 bases, with 16 bases between. The CDR3 consists of 15 residues. The CDR3 is CASSRDSLTPYEQYF. The CDR3 DNA reads TGTGCCAGCAGTCGGGACTCCTTAACCCCCTACGAGCAGTACTTC.

This chain connects TRBV19 to TRBJ1-6; 7 bases fit TRBD1. Per the germline V gene, CDR1 is LNHDA and CDR2 is SQIVND (reference sequence). The V gene end was trimmed by 3 bases and the J gene end by 2 bases; junction bases not matched to a gene: 7. The CDR3 length is 17 residues. The CDR3 DNA follows: TGTGCCAGTAGTATTTCCTCCAGGGGGGCCTATAATTCACCCCTCCACTTT. Protein product: CASSISSRGAYNSPLHF.

This rearrangement joins TRBV19 to TRBJ1-5; 7 bases are shared with TRBD1. Germline V gene sequence: CDR1 LNHDA, CDR2 SQIVND (reference sequence). J gave up 2 bases and V 3 bases, and 10 bases lay outside the gene matches. This CDR3 has 17 residues. CDR3 in DNA: TGTGCCAGTAGTATTAGAGGGGGCGTAGGTGGCAATCAGCCCCAGCATTTT. Its translation is CASSIRGGVGGNQPQHF.

V gene TRBV18 combines with J gene TRBJ1-2, with 7 bases lining up with TRBD1. The germline V gene encodes CDR1 KGHSH and CDR2 LQKENI. Trimming took 3 bases from V and 4 from J; bases not matched to a gene: 5. The CDR3 runs to 14 residues. CDR3 in DNA: TGTGCCAGCTCACCGACGGGACAGCTCTATGGCTACACCTTC. Its protein is CASSPTGQLYGYTF.

The CDR3 here is CASSDSGRANYGYTF. CDR3 DNA sequence: TGTGCCAGCAGTGACTCCGGGAGAGCGAACTATGGCTACACCTTC. The chain joins TRBV6-4 to TRBJ1-2; D gene uncertain. The CDR3 totals 15 residues. Germline assignment: CDR1 MRHNA and CDR2 SNTAGT. Between the trimmed V and J ends, which lost 0 bases and 2 bases, there was a span of 10 bases.

The chain links TRBV7-2 to TRBJ2-2; D is possibly TRBD1 (5 bases). Between the trimmed V and J ends, which lost 8 bases and 4 bases, there was a span of 17 bases. The length of the CDR3 is 15 residues. Looked up from germline, CDR1 is SGHTA and CDR2 is FQGNSA. DNA for the CDR3: TGTGCCAGCGGTTTGGAGATAAGGGGCACCGGGGAGCTGTTTTTT. This encodes CASGLEIRGTGELFF.

The V and J genes are TRBV5-1 and TRBJ1-3, with 7 nucleotides matching TRBD1. CDR1 is SGHRS and CDR2 is YFSETQ in the germline V gene. CDR3 length equals 16 residues. V gave up 0 bases and J gave up 2 bases; unmatched junction bases: 5. CDR3: CASSLAPQGTGNTIYF. The CDR3, as DNA: TGCGCCAGCAGCTTGGCCCCACAGGGGACTGGAAACACCATATATTTT.

There are many counts of this clone. The genes are TRBV6-1 and TRBJ1-6; maybe TRBD1 (6 bases). Per germline, CDR1 MNHNS and CDR2 SASEGT. Between the trimmed V and J ends, which lost 3 bases and 9 bases, there was a span of 12 bases. The CDR3 runs to 14 residues. CDR3 sequence: CASSEGGLVSPLHF. CDR3 bases: TGTGCCAGCAGTGAGGGGGGGCTAGTTTCACCCCTCCACTTT.